This passage covers 7 T cell receptor beta chains from one sample sequenced in a study of beta chain features in type 1 diabetes. The study, taken as a whole, reports: All four CD4+ subsets of Type 1 diabetes patients contained TCRB CDR3s that were moderately but significantly shorter.

Of the isolated RNA, all was reverse transcribed, and so the sequenced material was expressed TCRB transcripts. TCRdb's copy holds only in-frame clones and misses some; the assay was immunoSEQ multiplex PCR. The repertoire consists of 350,000 to 400,000 clones, with about 12% occurring once and the leading ten covering roughly 0.0097%. Their cognate antigens are unknown. The source material was naive CD4+ T cells from blood. These TCRs come from a woman in her late teens or twenties with type 1 diabetes.

J is TRBJ2-6 and V is TRBV11-1, with 7 bases identical to TRBD2. V shed 7 bases, J shed 2 bases, and the junction held 14 bases outside the gene matches. This CDR3 contains 18 residues. Germline lookup yields CDR1 SGHAT and CDR2 FQDESV (reference sequence). CDR3 region: CASTPGAWGLPGANVLTF. The CDR3 nucleotides read TGTGCCAGCACCCCCGGGGCCTGGGGACTACCTGGGGCCAACGTCCTGACTTTC.

This clone has a handful of counts. The rearrangement joins TRBV7-2 to TRBJ2-7, with 7 positions matching TRBD2. With V trimmed by 2 bases and J by 6 bases, 10 bases remained unmatched. This CDR3 comprises 15 residues. CDR1 and CDR2 from the germline V gene are SGHTA and FQGNSA. The CDR3 DNA reads TGTGCCAGCAGCTTAAACCCCTCCAGCGGGGTCGAGCAGTACTTC. Residues: CASSLNPSSGVEQYF.

The chain couples TRBV14 to TRBJ1-2; TRBD1 agrees at 8 bases. The germline V gene encodes CDR1 SGHDN and CDR2 FVKESK. Germline trimming cut 2 bases from V and 6 bases from J; bases unmatched to any gene: 11. The CDR3 contains 16 residues. As DNA, the CDR3 is TGTGCCAGCAGCCAACAGCAGGGGGCTTGGCGCGATGGCTACACCTTC. Its protein is CASSQQQGAWRDGYTF.

This clone occurred a few times. The chain is built from TRBV4-3 and TRBJ2-2; D remains unclear. Trimming shortened V by 4 bases and J by 2 bases, and 17 bases separated the two germline ends. The germline CDR1 and CDR2 sequences are LGHNA and YSLEER. This CDR3 region has 17 residues. CDR3 amino acids: CASSRSPRPQNTGELFF. The DNA for the CDR3 is TGCGCCAGCAGCCGTAGCCCTAGGCCACAAAACACCGGGGAGCTGTTTTTT.

This clone showed up just once. The CDR3: CSVVRGTLGTDTQYF. The CDR3 DNA reads as TGCAGCGTTGTACGCGGGACTCTTGGCACAGATACGCAGTATTTT. The rearrangement uses TRBV29-1 and TRBJ2-3, with a weak D call TRBD2 (6 bases). The germline gives CDR1 SQVTM, CDR2 ANQGSEA. Trimming cost V 4 bases and J 1 base, with 15 bases left between them. The CDR3 extends over 15 amino acids.

This clone has a handful of counts. The V gene is TRBV7-9, the J gene TRBJ1-2; TRBD1 matches at 7 bases. The CDR3 totals 15 residues. Per germline, CDR1 SEHNR and CDR2 FQNEAQ (reference sequence). V lost 5 bases to trimming and J lost 5 bases; unmatched junction nucleotides: 11. The CDR3 here is CASSQSRGAEYGYTF. CDR3 DNA sequence: TGTGCCAGCAGCCAAAGCAGGGGGGCGGAATATGGCTACACCTTC.

This clone was observed a handful of times. The V call is TRBV28, the J call TRBJ2-3, with 11 bases fitting TRBD2. V lost 5 bases, J lost 6 bases, and 7 bases stayed unmatched. CDR3 length equals 15 residues. In germline, CDR1 is MDHEN, CDR2 SYDVKM. CDR3 sequence reads: CASSTGTSGWDTQYF. The DNA for the CDR3 is TGTGCCAGCAGTACCGGGACTAGCGGCTGGGATACGCAGTATTTT.